This T cell receptor (beta chain) was retrieved from a study of blood T cell repertoires in COVID-19. The assay was immunoSEQ multiplex PCR, and TCRdb's table has in-frame clones only and misses some. The sample holds 150,000 to 200,000 clones; 75% to 90% are singletons and the top ten take 3% to 4%. CDR1 SGHTA and CDR2 FQGNSA come from the germline V gene. The CDR3 contains 15 residues. Trimming pared 4 bases from V and 0 bases from J, leaving 12 bases between. The TCR originated in a human donor with acute or convalescent COVID-19. The donor label of this sample is uncertain. Sample: peripheral blood. The chain couples TRBV7-2 to TRBJ1-2, with D possibly matching TRBD1 (5 bases). For the CDR3, the DNA is TGTGCCAGCAGCTCAATGCAGGGTTCTAACTATGGCTACACCTTC. Amino acids: CASSSMQGSNYGYTF. The full variable domain, rest sourced from reference TRBV7-2 and TRBJ1-2, is GAGVSQSPSNKVTEKGKDVELRCDPISGHTALYWYRQSLGQGLEFLIYFQGNSAPDKSGLPSDRFSAERTGGSVSTLTIQRTQQEDSAVYLCASSSMQGSNYGYTFGSGTRLTVV.